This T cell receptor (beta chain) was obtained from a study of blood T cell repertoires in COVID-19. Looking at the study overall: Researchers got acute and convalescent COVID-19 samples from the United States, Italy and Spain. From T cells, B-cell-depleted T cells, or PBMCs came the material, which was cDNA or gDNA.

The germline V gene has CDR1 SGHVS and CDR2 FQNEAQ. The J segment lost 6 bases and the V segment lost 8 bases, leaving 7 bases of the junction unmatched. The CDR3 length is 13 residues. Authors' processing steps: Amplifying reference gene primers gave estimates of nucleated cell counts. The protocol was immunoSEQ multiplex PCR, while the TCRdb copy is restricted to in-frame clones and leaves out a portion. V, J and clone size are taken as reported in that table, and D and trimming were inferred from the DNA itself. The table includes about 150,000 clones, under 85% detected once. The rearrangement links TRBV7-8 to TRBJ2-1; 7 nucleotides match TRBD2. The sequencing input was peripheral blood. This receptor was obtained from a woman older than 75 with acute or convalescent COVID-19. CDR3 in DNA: TGTGCCAGCGGGGGGGTTAGGGGCAATGAGCAGTTCTTC. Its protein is CASGGVRGNEQFF.